Given below is one TCR beta chain in context. The antigen is undetermined. Method: immunoSEQ multiplex PCR; TCRdb's copy keeps in-frame clones and lacks some. The sample contains about 120,000 clones, roughly 93% of which appear only once. This entry belongs to a study of graft-versus-host responses after intestinal transplantation. At the level of the study: The recipients all started with anti-thymocyte globulin induction and then took tacrolimus and steroids for 3 to 4 years.

Trimming removed 4 bases from V and 4 bases from J, with 16 bases in between. This CDR3 has 14 residues. Germline CDR1 SQVTM, CDR2 ANQGSEA. General observations from the study: Recipient marrow held GvH clones, some first seen in ileum or blood. Those patients showing graft-donor T cell macrochimerism displayed high graft-versus-host to host-versus-graft clonal ratios in allografts.

Sequencing was performed on unstimulated CD4+ T cells sorted from spleen or lymph node cells, taken before intestinal transplant. The clonotype originates from a human donor who received an intestinal transplant. The genes are TRBV29-1 and TRBJ1-1; D ambiguous. CDR3 amino acids: CSVANTYEATEAFF. The CDR3 bases are TGCAGCGTTGCCAACACCTACGAAGCCACTGAAGCTTTCTTT. The full variable domain, with the rest looked up from reference TRBV29-1 and TRBJ1-1, is SAVISQKPSRDICQRGTSLTIQCQVDSQVTMMFWYRQQPGQSLTLIATANQGSEATYESGFVIDKFPISRPNLTFSTLTVSNMSPEDSSIYLCSVANTYEATEAFFGQGTRLTVV.